These 25 T cell receptor beta chains were sequenced from one sample in a study of OX40 agonist ivuxolimab in advanced cancers. The table came from immunoSEQ multiplex PCR; TCRdb's copy has only in-frame clones and leaves some out. The sample yields about 71,000 clones, about 93% seen once. The sequencing used CD4+ or CD8+ T cells sorted from blood, collected in a trial of the OX40 agonist ivuxolimab. Every receptor here comes from an adult with an advanced solid tumor such as melanoma, head and neck, liver or kidney cancer.

The chain combines TRBV9 with TRBJ2-7, with 14 bases matching TRBD2. CDR1 SGDLS and CDR2 YYNGEE come from the germline V gene. The junction had 10 bases not matched to a gene; V was cut back by 2 bases and J by 0 bases. CDR3 length equals 19 residues. The CDR3, as DNA: TGTGCCAGCAGCGTGGGGACTAGCGGGAGCTACTATGACTCCTACGAGCAGTACTTC. It encodes CASSVGTSGSYYDSYEQYF.

The chain is built from TRBV19 and TRBJ1-1; D gene uncertain. V gave up 1 base and J gave up 1 base, with 4 bases separating them. Germline CDR1 and CDR2: LNHDA and SQIVND (reference sequence). The CDR3 contains 13 residues. The CDR3 spells CASSIARNTEAFF. CDR3 nucleotides: TGTGCCAGTAGTATAGCACGGAACACTGAAGCTTTCTTT.

The chain is built from TRBV10-3 and TRBJ1-2; 8 bases align to TRBD1. With V trimmed by 11 bases and J by 3 bases, 8 bases remained unmatched. The germline V gene has CDR1 ENHRY and CDR2 SYGVKD. The CDR3 runs 13 residues. CDR3 sequence (DNA): TGTGCCTCACAGGGGGAGCGCGACTATGGCTACACCTTC. Translated, it gives CASQGERDYGYTF.

The genes are TRBV29-1 and TRBJ2-7, with TRBD1 matching over 7 bases. Trimming cost V 0 bases and J 2 bases; bases outside gene matches: 7. Germline CDR1 SQVTM, CDR2 ANQGSEA. This CDR3 has 15 amino acids. CDR3 sequence (DNA): TGCAGCGTTGAAGACCCTGACAGGGACCCCTACGAGCAGTACTTC. As protein: CSVEDPDRDPYEQYF.

The chain employs TRBV5-6 and TRBJ1-1, with D possibly matching TRBD1 (5 bases). The CDR3 contains 15 residues. CDR1 and CDR2 from the germline V gene are SGHDT and YYEEEE. V was clipped by 5 bases and J by 1 base, with 15 bases between them. The CDR3 loop is CASSLNRRGNTEAFF. CDR3 DNA sequence: TGTGCCAGCAGTCTGAACCGTAGGGGGAACACTGAAGCTTTCTTT.

This clone was found a few times. V gene TRBV2 combines with J gene TRBJ2-2; D may be TRBD1 or TRBD2 (5 bases each). V lost 8 bases to trimming and J lost 4 bases, with 5 bases between them. CDR1 and CDR2 (germline): SNHLY, FYNNEI. The CDR3 is 11 residues long. CDR3 coding DNA: TGTGCCAGCGGGGGCACCGGGGAGCTGTTTTTT. It codes for CASGGTGELFF.

The rearrangement links TRBV9 to TRBJ1-1; 7 nucleotides match TRBD1. Germline-derived CDR1 and CDR2 are SGDLS and YYNGEE. Losses at the gene ends were 2 bases for V and 0 bases for J; bases not matched to a gene: 7. The CDR3 has 16 amino acids. The CDR3: CASSVQRDSMNTEAFF. The CDR3 region has the DNA TGTGCCAGCAGCGTGCAAAGGGACAGTATGAACACTGAAGCTTTCTTT.

This rearrangement joins TRBV4-1 to TRBJ1-5; 10 bases agree with TRBD1. The V segment lost 4 bases and the J segment 4 bases; nucleotides outside the gene matches: 1. CDR3 length: 14 residues. Germline-derived CDR1 and CDR2 are MGHRA and YSYEKL. This CDR3 reads CASSLDRGNQPQHF. The CDR3 coding sequence is TGCGCCAGCAGCCTGGACAGGGGGAATCAGCCCCAGCATTTT.

This clone showed up just once. The chain uses TRBV4-3 and TRBJ1-6; D possibly corresponds to TRBD1 (5 bases). The CDR3 runs 17 residues. Trimming removed 3 bases at V and 1 base at J, with 13 bases between. Per germline, CDR1 LGHNA and CDR2 YSLEER. The CDR3 loop reads CASSQDNVISYNSPLHF. The CDR3 DNA reads TGCGCCAGCAGCCAGGACAATGTCATTTCCTATAATTCACCCCTCCACTTT.

This sequence joins TRBV6-6 and TRBJ2-7, with 7 bases lining up with TRBD1. CDR3 length: 15 residues. J lost 5 bases, V lost 0 bases, and 7 bases had no gene match. Germline V gene sequence: CDR1 MNHNY, CDR2 SVGAGI (reference sequence). The CDR3 sequence: CASSYSTTGRDEQYF. In nucleotides, the CDR3 is TGTGCCAGCAGTTACTCTACGACAGGGAGAGACGAGCAGTACTTC.

The V gene is TRBV28, the J gene TRBJ2-7; D call uncertain. Per the germline V gene, CDR1 is MDHEN and CDR2 is SYDVKM. With 2 bases removed from V and 2 bases from J, the gap between germline ends came to 10 bases. This CDR3 has 14 residues. The CDR3 nucleotides are TGTGCCAGCAGTTTAGACCATGACCCCTACGAGCAGTACTTC. Protein: CASSLDHDPYEQYF.

This chain links TRBV4-3 with TRBJ2-7; either TRBD1 or TRBD2 may fit D (5 bases each). The V and J ends lost 0 bases and 4 bases respectively, with 13 bases between them. CDR3 length: 15 amino acids. Germline V lookup: CDR1 LGHNA, CDR2 YSLEER. DNA for the CDR3: TGCGCCAGCAGCCAAGACTTGACCGAGGGGTACGAGCAGTACTTC. It translates to CASSQDLTEGYEQYF.

The chain combines TRBV4-1 with TRBJ2-7; D might be TRBD2 (6 bases). The germline gives CDR1 MGHRA, CDR2 YSYEKL. CDR3 length: 16 residues. Trimming shortened V by 6 bases and J by 1 base, and 19 bases separated the two germline ends. CDR3: CASSYGGDPSSYEQYF. The DNA for the CDR3 is TGCGCCAGCAGTTACGGGGGTGATCCTTCATCCTACGAGCAGTACTTC.

The chain carries TRBV5-6 and TRBJ2-7; 7 positions agree with TRBD1. CDR1 SGHDT and CDR2 YYEEEE come from the germline V gene. The junction had 1 base not matched to a gene; V was cut back by 4 bases and J by 3 bases. The CDR3 contains 12 residues. CDR3 nucleotides: TGTGCCAGCAGCCAGGGGGACTACGAGCAGTACTTC. It yields the protein CASSQGDYEQYF. Looking up the rest from reference TRBV5-6 and TRBJ2-7 gives the full variable domain: DAGVTQSPTHLIKTRGQQVTLRCSPKSGHDTVSWYQQALGQGPQFIFQYYEEEERQRGNFPDRFSGHQFPNYSSELNVNALLLGDSALYLCASSQGDYEQYFGPGTRLTVT.

The chain uses TRBV11-2 and TRBJ2-7; D is undetermined. Trimming cost V 5 bases and J 6 bases, with 5 bases left between them. This CDR3 is built from 10 residues. CDR1 and CDR2 from the germline V gene are SGHAT and FQNNGV. CDR3 sequence: CASSLPEQYF. CDR3 coding DNA: TGTGCCAGCAGCCTTCCCGAGCAGTACTTC.

The V and J genes are TRBV20-1 and TRBJ2-1; D is ambiguous. This CDR3 is built from 11 residues. V was pared by 5 bases and J by 0 bases, with 2 bases between. CDR1 and CDR2 (germline): DFQATT, SNEGSKA (reference sequence). The CDR3 sequence is CSAFSYNEQFF. The DNA for the CDR3 is TGCAGTGCTTTCTCCTACAATGAGCAGTTCTTC.

The J gene is TRBJ1-4, the V gene TRBV5-4; D is possibly TRBD1 (6 bases). The length of the CDR3 is 18 residues. V was cut by 4 bases and J by 1 base, with 20 bases left in between. Germline loops: CDR1 SGHNT, CDR2 YYREEE (reference sequence). CDR3 sequence: CASSANKGGFGTNEKLFF. The CDR3, as DNA: TGTGCCAGCAGCGCGAACAAGGGGGGTTTTGGAACTAATGAAAAACTGTTTTTT.

A single count supports this clone. The V call is TRBV7-9, the J call TRBJ2-7, with 7 bases aligning to TRBD2. CDR1 is SEHNR and CDR2 is FQNEAQ in the germline V gene (reference sequence). The CDR3 consists of 16 residues. V was clipped by 5 bases and J by 0 bases; unmatched bases: 10. CDR3 residues: CASSPGGGINSYEQYF. The CDR3, as DNA: TGTGCCAGCAGCCCCGGGGGAGGGATTAACTCCTACGAGCAGTACTTC.

This chain connects TRBV27 to TRBJ1-3, with D possibly being TRBD1 (5 bases). The CDR3 covers 17 residues. CDR1 is MNHEY, CDR2 SMNVEV, per germline (reference sequence). Trimming took 5 bases from V and 7 from J, leaving 24 bases between them. CDR3 residues: CASSPTRVDNIMNTIYF. The CDR3 region has the DNA TGTGCCAGCAGTCCTACCAGGGTGGATAATATCATGAACACCATATATTTT.

The CDR3 DNA is TGTGCCAGCAAGCAGTTCTTATCTGGAAACACCATATATTTT. Translating gives CASKQFLSGNTIYF. J is TRBJ1-3 and V is TRBV27; D uncertain. Germline V gene data show CDR1 as MNHEY and CDR2 as SMNVEV (reference sequence). The CDR3 consists of 14 residues. The ends were cut back, 7 bases at V and 1 base at J, with 11 bases in the middle.

The genes are TRBV27 and TRBJ2-7; 9 bases are shared with TRBD1. The germline CDR1 and CDR2 sequences are MNHEY and SMNVEV (reference sequence). This CDR3 is 14 amino acids long. With 5 bases clipped from V and 3 bases from J, the junction kept 5 bases outside the gene matches. CDR3 sequence: CASSAGTGLYEQYF. The CDR3 DNA reads TGTGCCAGCAGTGCCGGGACAGGGCTCTACGAGCAGTACTTC.

This chain joins TRBV11-2 and TRBJ2-3; unclear D gene. Germline V lookup: CDR1 SGHAT, CDR2 FQNNGV. V lost 5 bases and J 6 bases, leaving 12 bases between the germline ends. The CDR3 runs 13 residues. The CDR3 loop reads CASSPAEWDTQYF. CDR3 coding DNA: TGTGCCAGCAGCCCCGCGGAGTGGGATACGCAGTATTTT.

The chain recombines TRBV18 with TRBJ2-5; TRBD1 matches at 7 bases. CDR3 length: 15 residues. Germline-derived CDR1 and CDR2 are KGHSH and LQKENI. Germline trimming cut 0 bases from V and 5 bases from J; bases unmatched to any gene: 6. CDR3: CASSPPRGLGETQYF. The CDR3 bases are TGTGCCAGCTCACCACCGAGGGGGCTGGGGGAGACCCAGTACTTC.

This clone appeared once. The genes are TRBV2 and TRBJ2-1; 11 nucleotides agree with TRBD2. The J segment lost 4 bases and the V segment lost 8 bases, leaving 4 bases of the junction unmatched. The CDR3 is made up of 14 amino acids. Germline values: CDR1 SNHLY, CDR2 FYNNEI. Here the CDR3 reads CASGSGGGYNEQFF. The DNA for the CDR3 is TGTGCCAGCGGTAGCGGGGGGGGTTACAATGAGCAGTTCTTC.

The chain recombines TRBV29-1 with TRBJ2-5; 14 bases are shared with TRBD2. In germline, CDR1 is SQVTM, CDR2 ANQGSEA. CDR3 length: 15 amino acids. With V trimmed by 3 bases and J by 5 bases, 5 bases remained unmatched. The CDR3 coding sequence is TGCAGCGTTGACGGGACTAGCGGGGGAGATGAGACCCAGTACTTC. This sequence encodes CSVDGTSGGDETQYF.